The 24 T cell receptor beta chains listed next were all sequenced from one sample in a study of OX40 agonist ivuxolimab in advanced cancers. Clones were sequenced by immunoSEQ multiplex PCR, and TCRdb holds only the in-frame ones, with some missing. The data contain around 62,000 clones, 70% to 85% of them singletons. The sample here was CD4+ or CD8+ T cells sorted from blood, taken in a trial of the OX40 agonist ivuxolimab. All receptors come from an adult with an advanced solid tumor such as melanoma, head and neck, liver or kidney cancer.

The chain has TRBV2 and TRBJ2-7, with 7 nucleotides matching TRBD1. Trimming took 7 bases from V and 0 from J; bases not matched to a gene: 6. This CDR3 is built from 14 residues. The germline CDR1 and CDR2 sequences are SNHLY and FYNNEI. The DNA of the CDR3 is TGTGCCAGCAACAGGGACAGAAGCTCCTACGAGCAGTACTTC. It codes for CASNRDRSSYEQYF.

The rearrangement uses TRBV20-1 and TRBJ2-3; D is uncertain. The CDR3 length is 11 residues. Germline V gene data show CDR1 as DFQATT and CDR2 as SNEGSKA (reference sequence). V was pared by 5 bases and J by 6 bases, with 9 bases between. The DNA of the CDR3 is TGCAGTGCTTCCCAAGGGGATACGCAGTATTTT. It translates to CSASQGDTQYF.

The genes are TRBV2 and TRBJ2-5; 7 bases line up with TRBD2. The CDR3 totals 15 residues. Germline CDR1 reads SNHLY; CDR2 reads FYNNEI. The J segment lost 2 bases and the V segment lost 9 bases, leaving 12 bases of the junction unmatched. CDR3 coding DNA: TGTGCCAGTAGGCTCGGGGGGTTGGGACAAGAGACCCAGTACTTC. Encoded protein: CASRLGGLGQETQYF.

The chain is built from TRBV6-5 and TRBJ1-3; D ambiguous. This CDR3 spans 15 amino acids. Trimming cost V 6 bases and J 0 bases, with 12 bases left between them. Germline V CDR1 and CDR2: MNHEY, SVGAGI. The CDR3 here is CASSQDGVSGNTIYF. The CDR3 nucleotides read TGTGCCAGCAGCCAGGATGGGGTCTCTGGAAACACCATATATTTT.

V and J are TRBV6-1 and TRBJ2-1, with D possibly matching TRBD2 (6 bases). V was pared by 2 bases and J by 13 bases, with 15 bases between. CDR3 size: 13 residues. Germline loops: CDR1 MNHNS, CDR2 SASEGT. The CDR3 protein is CASSESVGTLQFF. The CDR3 DNA follows: TGTGCCAGCAGTGAATCTGTTGGGACTCTTCAGTTCTTC.

The CDR3 nucleotides read TGTGCCAGCCAAGGGTCTCAAGAGACCCAGTACTTC. It is translated as CASQGSQETQYF. The chain employs TRBV18 and TRBJ2-5; no firm D call. Trimming removed 8 bases at V and 2 bases at J, with 9 bases between. Per germline, CDR1 KGHSH and CDR2 LQKENI. CDR3 length equals 12 residues.

This clone was detected a few times. The rearrangement links TRBV19 to TRBJ2-7, with D uncertain. CDR1 and CDR2 (germline): LNHDA, SQIVND (reference sequence). Trimming took 7 bases from V and 7 from J, leaving 20 bases between them. The CDR3 loop spans 14 amino acids. As DNA, the CDR3 is TGTGCCAGTAAGTGGCAGGCTCAGTTAGGTGAGCAGTACTTC. Residues: CASKWQAQLGEQYF.

V is TRBV10-3 and J is TRBJ2-7; D remains ambiguous. Trimming took 4 bases from V and 1 from J, leaving 2 bases between them. The CDR3 covers 11 residues. Germline V gives CDR1 ENHRY, CDR2 SYGVKD. CDR3 amino acids: CAISGSYEQYF. CDR3 coding DNA: TGTGCCATCAGTGGGTCCTACGAGCAGTACTTC.

This clone appeared a single time. The V and J genes are TRBV28 and TRBJ2-5; D not resolved. This CDR3 spans 13 amino acids. Germline CDR1 and CDR2: MDHEN and SYDVKM. V was pared by 2 bases and J by 4 bases, with 8 bases between. Here the CDR3 DNA reads TGTGCCAGCAGTTTAATAGGTGGAGAGACCCAGTACTTC. Its protein is CASSLIGGETQYF.

The CDR3 reads CASSPGLLITNTGELFF. The CDR3 coding sequence is TGTGCCAGTAGTCCCGGACTCCTAATAACGAACACCGGGGAGCTGTTTTTT. J is TRBJ2-2 and V is TRBV19, with D possibly matching TRBD2 (5 bases). V dropped 5 bases and J dropped 0 bases, with 16 bases sitting between them. Germline V gene lookup returns CDR1 LNHDA and CDR2 SQIVND (reference sequence). The CDR3 loop spans 17 amino acids.

The chain links TRBV19 to TRBJ1-5; tentative D call: TRBD1 (5 bases). Germline CDR1 LNHDA, CDR2 SQIVND (reference sequence). V gave up 5 bases and J gave up 3 bases, with 20 bases separating them. There are 17 residues in the CDR3. CDR3 residues: CASSHQHTGQVNQPQHF. Here the CDR3 DNA reads TGTGCCAGTAGTCATCAACATACGGGGCAGGTCAATCAGCCCCAGCATTTT.

The genes are TRBV5-4 and TRBJ1-2, with D perhaps TRBD1 (6 bases). Looked up from germline, CDR1 is SGHNT and CDR2 is YYREEE (reference sequence). CDR3 size: 15 residues. V lost 3 bases and J 8 bases, leaving 20 bases between the germline ends. CDR3 protein: CASSSTGNPLGGYTF. CDR3 bases: TGTGCCAGCAGCTCCACAGGGAACCCCTTGGGAGGCTACACCTTC.

The J gene is TRBJ2-7, the V gene TRBV5-4; D is possibly TRBD2 (6 bases). Germline loops: CDR1 SGHNT, CDR2 YYREEE (reference sequence). The V end lost 0 bases, the J end lost 3 bases, and 10 bases lay between the germline ends. The CDR3 totals 14 residues. Here the CDR3 reads CASSLEEGYYEQYF. The CDR3 nucleotides are TGTGCCAGCAGCTTGGAGGAGGGGTACTACGAGCAGTACTTC.

The V gene is TRBV2, the J gene TRBJ1-1; D gene uncertain. Germline lookup yields CDR1 SNHLY and CDR2 FYNNEI. V was cut by 5 bases and J by 4 bases, with 11 bases left in between. The CDR3 has 13 amino acids. CDR3 amino acids: CASSSQRGTEAFF. The CDR3 DNA is TGTGCCAGCAGTTCCCAGCGGGGCACTGAAGCTTTCTTT. Complete variable domain (other parts from reference TRBV2 and TRBJ1-1): EPEVTQTPSHQVTQMGQEVILRCVPISNHLYFYWYRQILGQKVEFLVSFYNNEISEKSEIFDDQFSVERPDGSNFTLKIRSTKLEDSAMYFCASSSQRGTEAFFGQGTRLTVV.

CDR3 DNA sequence: TGTGCCAGCAGCACCTGGGGAGGGACAGGGGAAGGTCTTAATGAAAAACTGTTTTTT. This codes for CASSTWGGTGEGLNEKLFF. The chain couples TRBV5-4 to TRBJ1-4, with TRBD1 matching over 10 bases. Germline trimming cut 4 bases from V and 4 bases from J; bases unmatched to any gene: 16. Germline CDR1 SGHNT, CDR2 YYREEE (reference sequence). The CDR3 is 19 amino acids. The variable domain in full, completed from reference TRBV5-4 and TRBJ1-4, reads ETGVTQSPTHLIKTRGQQVTLRCSSQSGHNTVSWYQQALGQGPQFIFQYYREEENGRGNFPPRFSGLQFPNYSSELNVNALELDDSALYLCASSTWGGTGEGLNEKLFFGSGTQLSVL.

This clone was counted once. The J gene is TRBJ1-4, the V gene TRBV5-4; perhaps TRBD1 as D (5 bases). Germline V CDR1 and CDR2: SGHNT, YYREEE (reference sequence). There are 15 residues in the CDR3. Deletions cut 4 bases from V and 0 bases from J, with 10 bases between. CDR3 amino acids: CASSPTGATNEKLFF. The DNA of the CDR3 is TGTGCCAGCAGCCCCACAGGAGCAACTAATGAAAAACTGTTTTTT.

The V call is TRBV7-2, the J call TRBJ1-5; maybe TRBD1 (5 bases). The CDR3 extends over 15 amino acids. Germline CDR1 is SGHTA and CDR2 is FQGNSA. The V gene lost 2 bases and the J gene lost 6 bases, with 14 bases spanning the gap. For the CDR3, the DNA is TGTGCCAGCAGCTTAAGCGGACAAGTGGCTCAGCCCCAGCATTTT. It encodes CASSLSGQVAQPQHF.

In its sample, this clone was seen once. This chain uses TRBV27 with TRBJ1-5; no clear D gene. Trimming cost V 6 bases and J 3 bases, with 12 bases left between them. The CDR3 runs 14 residues. Germline V CDR1 and CDR2: MNHEY, SMNVEV (reference sequence). The CDR3 loop is CASSRTWLNQPQHF. As DNA, the CDR3 is TGTGCCAGCAGCAGGACTTGGCTCAATCAGCCCCAGCATTTT.

To note about this clone: The germline gene is not matched at one end of the junction; a read error may be the cause. The chain joins TRBV18 to TRBJ2-7; D remains ambiguous. Looked up from germline, CDR1 is KGHSH and CDR2 is LQKENI. This CDR3 has 14 amino acids. CDR3 amino acids: CASSPRHPNYEQYF. The CDR3 bases are TGTGCCAGCTCCCCACGACACCCTAACTACGAGCAGTACTTC.

V is TRBV6-5 and J is TRBJ1-2; a possible D gene is TRBD1 (6 bases). The germline gives CDR1 MNHEY, CDR2 SVGAGI. The CDR3 sequence is 11 residues long. The V end was cut by 5 bases, the J end by 6 bases, with 7 bases between. The CDR3 DNA reads as TGTGCCAGCAGTACAGGGCATGGCTACACCTTC. This codes for CASSTGHGYTF.

The V and J genes are TRBV7-3 and TRBJ1-2, with a tentative D call TRBD1 (6 bases). This CDR3 comprises 13 residues. Germline V gives CDR1 SGHTA, CDR2 FQGTGA. V was clipped by 5 bases and J by 3 bases, with 10 bases between them. The CDR3 DNA follows: TGTGCCAGCAGCCAAAACAGGGACTATGGCTACACCTTC. Protein product: CASSQNRDYGYTF. Based on the CDR3 plus reference TRBV7-3 and TRBJ1-2, the full variable domain is GAGVSQTPSNKVTEKGKYVELRCDPISGHTALYWYRQSLGQGPEFLIYFQGTGAADDSGLPNDRFFAVRPEGSVSTLKIQRTERGDSAVYLCASSQNRDYGYTFGSGTRLTVV.

The chain carries TRBV21-1 and TRBJ1-5; no check of the table's D call, TRBD1, against the DNA was made. TRBV21-1 is a pseudogene segment. This CDR3 has 21 amino acids. The CDR3: CASSKGDRGPCVPGSNQPQHF. CDR3 DNA: TGTGCCAGCAGCAAAGGAGACAGGGGACCCTGCGTCCCCGGTAGCAATCAGCCCCAGCATTTT.

The chain carries TRBV27 and TRBJ1-2; D might be TRBD1 (6 bases). In germline, CDR1 is MNHEY, CDR2 SMNVEV (reference sequence). V was pared by 1 base and J by 4 bases, with 13 bases between. The CDR3 runs 15 residues. In nucleotides, the CDR3 is TGTGCCAGCAGTTTATGGGGGGGAGGGGGCTATGGCTACACCTTC. This gives the protein CASSLWGGGGYGYTF.

The chain employs TRBV5-1 and TRBJ1-1; D is undetermined. The CDR3 has 15 residues. CDR1 and CDR2 from the germline V gene are SGHRS and YFSETQ. Trimming shortened V by 5 bases and J by 3 bases, and 17 bases separated the two germline ends. In nucleotides, the CDR3 is TGCGCCAGCAGTCCTACCGGGAACCAGGACACTGAAGCTTTCTTT. It encodes CASSPTGNQDTEAFF.